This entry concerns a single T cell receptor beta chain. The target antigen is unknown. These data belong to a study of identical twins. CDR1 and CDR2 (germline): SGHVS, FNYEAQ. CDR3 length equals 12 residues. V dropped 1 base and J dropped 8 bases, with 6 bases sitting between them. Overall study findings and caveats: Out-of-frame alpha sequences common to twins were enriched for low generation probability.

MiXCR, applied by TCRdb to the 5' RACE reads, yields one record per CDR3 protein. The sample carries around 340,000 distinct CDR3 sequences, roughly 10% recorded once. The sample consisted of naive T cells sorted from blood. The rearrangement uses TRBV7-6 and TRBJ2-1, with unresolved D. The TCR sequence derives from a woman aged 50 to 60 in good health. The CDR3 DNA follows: TGTGCCAGCAGCTTAGAAGTTCATGAGCAGTTCTTC. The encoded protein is CASSLEVHEQFF.